This T cell receptor beta chain was identified in a study of early T cells in non-severe SARS-CoV-2 infection. Study as a whole: The input, bulk RNA from unsorted whole blood, was sequenced, and chains were unpaired. Whole-study findings and limits: A preference for anti-spike CD8 responses marked VDJdb matching, which missed private and CD4 specificities.

Worth noting for this clonotype: Its target is unknown.

Germline V gives CDR1 MNHEY, CDR2 SVGAGI. The CDR3 length is 13 residues. Trimming left V 6 bases short and J 2 bases short, with 11 bases between. Individually, cDNA molecules had unique molecular identifiers attached to them. TCRdb used MiXCR to reprocess the 5' RACE reads, holding one entry per CDR3 protein. The table includes 40,000 or so distinct CDR3 sequences, around 10% detected once. The chain carries TRBV6-5 and TRBJ2-7, with D possibly matching TRBD1 (7 bases). Input material: whole blood. This TCR was recovered from an adult who was a healthcare worker with PCR-confirmed SARS-CoV-2 infection or an uninfected control (not recorded which). In DNA, the CDR3 is TGTGCCAGCAGCCAGGGGGGACCCTACGAGCAGTACTTC. The encoded protein is CASSQGGPYEQYF.